The source of this T cell receptor beta chain is a study of cytomegalovirus exposure and HLA in healthy donors. The PCR was carried out with 60 Vbeta primers and 13 Jbeta primers. Profiled with immunoSEQ multiplex PCR; TCRdb holds only in-frame clones, not every one. This repertoire shows 150,000 to 200,000 clones, roughly 82% found once; its top ten account for roughly 1.6%. Germline trimming cut 6 bases from V and 4 bases from J; bases unmatched to any gene: 1. The germline gives CDR1 LNHDA, CDR2 SQIVND (reference sequence). This CDR3 region has 12 residues. This sequence originates from a girl aged 10 to 17 in good health and CMV-seropositive. The gene calls are TRBV19 and TRBJ2-7; 9 nucleotides align to TRBD1. The specimen was PBMCs. The CDR3 nucleotides read TGTGCCAGTAGCGGGACAGGGTACGAGCAGTACTTC. It yields the protein CASSGTGYEQYF.